This T cell receptor beta chain was sequenced for a study of blood T cell repertoires in COVID-19. Study overall: Whether acute or convalescent, the COVID-19 samples came from the United States, Italy and Spain. Nucleic acid was either cDNA or gDNA, and it came from T cells, B-cell-depleted T cells, or PBMCs.

Under the authors' procedure: Researchers report that nucleated cell counts were estimated from reference gene primer amplification. Sequencing was performed with immunoSEQ multiplex PCR; in TCRdb, only in-frame clones are kept and a portion is missing. V and J calls and clone size are given by that table; D and trimming were obtained from the DNA. The sample records some 76,000 clones, roughly nine tenths being singletons. CDR1 is KGHSH, CDR2 LQKENI, per germline. V was cut by 3 bases and J by 6 bases, with 11 bases left in between. The CDR3 runs to 14 residues. The sequence was collected from a man of 80 years or more in a cohort sampled during active COVID-19. This chain connects TRBV18 to TRBJ1-4; no definite D call. The sequencing sample was made of peripheral blood. CDR3 sequence (DNA): TGTGCCAGCTCACCGGGCAGCCAAGATGAAAAACTGTTTTTT. This gives the protein CASSPGSQDEKLFF. The full variable domain, its missing parts supplied by reference TRBV18 and TRBJ1-4, is NAGVMQNPRHLVRRRGQEARLRCSPMKGHSHVYWYRQLPEEGLKFMVYLQKENIIDESGMPKERFSAEFPKEGPSILRIQQVVRGDSAAYFCASSPGSQDEKLFFGSGTQLSVL.